The 26 T cell receptor beta chains below were found in one sample sequenced in a study of blood T cell repertoires in COVID-19. The data were produced by immunoSEQ multiplex PCR, yet TCRdb's version contains in-frame clones alone and is incomplete. Among about 190,000 clones listed, roughly 80% were seen once. Sequenced input: PBMCs or T cells enriched from blood (not recorded which). These receptors came from a woman aged 30 to 39 who had recovered from COVID-19.

The V call is TRBV2, the J call TRBJ1-1, with a tentative D call TRBD1 (6 bases). CDR1 SNHLY and CDR2 FYNNEI come from the germline V gene. The CDR3 totals 14 residues. Trimming removed 3 bases from V and 3 bases from J, with 11 bases in between. CDR3 sequence (DNA): TGTGCCAGCAGTGAGATAGGGGGGGACACTGAAGCTTTCTTT. Translating it yields CASSEIGGDTEAFF. Complete variable domain (other parts from reference TRBV2 and TRBJ1-1): EPEVTQTPSHQVTQMGQEVILRCVPISNHLYFYWYRQILGQKVEFLVSFYNNEISEKSEIFDDQFSVERPDGSNFTLKIRSTKLEDSAMYFCASSEIGGDTEAFFGQGTRLTVV.

The CDR3 bases are TGTGCCAGCAGCCCTAGGACAGGGATGGTGCAGTACTTC. It is translated as CASSPRTGMVQYF. The chain combines TRBV11-3 with TRBJ2-7, with 8 positions matching TRBD1. The CDR3 is 13 residues long. V shed 5 bases, J shed 9 bases, and the junction held 9 bases outside the gene matches. The V gene's germline CDR1 is SGHNT and CDR2 YENEEA. The complete variable domain, with remaining parts taken from reference TRBV11-3 and TRBJ2-7, reads EAGVVQSPRYKIIEKKQPVAFWCNPISGHNTLYWYLQNLGQGPELLIRYENEEAVDDSQLPKDRFSAERLKGVDSTLKIQPAELGDSAVYLCASSPRTGMVQYFGPGTRLTVT.

This clone was seen just once. The chain couples TRBV18 to TRBJ1-1; TRBD1 might be the D (5 bases). The CDR3 sequence is 16 residues long. The germline gives CDR1 KGHSH, CDR2 LQKENI. Trimming stripped 3 bases from V and 3 bases from J, with 17 bases between. The CDR3, as DNA: TGTGCCAGCTCACCCCCTAGGCGGAGGGGAGACACTGAAGCTTTCTTT. Residues: CASSPPRRRGDTEAFF.

The V call is TRBV2, the J call TRBJ2-1; tentatively, D is TRBD2 (5 bases). V was cut by 7 bases and J by 4 bases, with 8 bases left in between. The CDR3 contains 12 residues. Germline loops: CDR1 SNHLY, CDR2 FYNNEI. In DNA, the CDR3 is TGTGCCAGCAAGACGGGGTACAATGAGCAGTTCTTC. As protein: CASKTGYNEQFF.

CDR3 in DNA: TGTGCCAGCAGCCTATCCGGGACAGCTCTCTATGGCTACACCTTC. Its protein is CASSLSGTALYGYTF. The rearrangement uses TRBV7-2 and TRBJ1-2; TRBD1 matches at 7 bases. V was pared by 5 bases and J by 4 bases, with 10 bases of the junction left unmatched. The length of the CDR3 is 15 residues. Germline loops: CDR1 SGHTA, CDR2 FQGNSA.

This chain joins TRBV7-9 and TRBJ1-6, with D possibly matching TRBD1 (5 bases). Germline CDR1 is SEHNR and CDR2 is FQNEAQ (reference sequence). The germline V and J ends were trimmed by 1 base and 0 bases, with 10 bases remaining between them. There are 17 residues in the CDR3. CDR3 coding DNA: TGTGCCAGCAGCTTAGGTGCGGGGGGCTCCTATAATTCACCCCTCCACTTT. It yields the protein CASSLGAGGSYNSPLHF.

This clone has only one observation. The chain has TRBV5-6 and TRBJ1-3; D not resolved. Trimming took 5 bases from V and 0 from J, leaving 21 bases between them. Germline V CDR1 and CDR2: SGHDT, YYEEEE. The CDR3 has 18 residues. The CDR3 coding sequence is TGTGCCAGCAGTATAAGACCGGCATACTATAGCTCTGGAAACACCATATATTTT. It encodes CASSIRPAYYSSGNTIYF.

CDR3 nucleotides: TGTGCCATCAGTGAGTATGGGCTAGCGGGAGAATCGGGGGCCAACGTCCTGACTTTC. It yields the protein CAISEYGLAGESGANVLTF. The rearrangement joins TRBV10-3 to TRBJ2-6; TRBD2 agrees at 10 bases. The CDR3 runs 19 residues. Germline CDR1 is ENHRY and CDR2 is SYGVKD. The trim removed 1 base at V and 4 bases at J, leaving 10 bases unmatched.

J is TRBJ1-1 and V is TRBV7-3; D is possibly TRBD1 (6 bases). V was cut by 5 bases and J by 4 bases, with 14 bases left in between. Germline V gives CDR1 SGHTA, CDR2 FQGTGA. This CDR3 is built from 14 residues. CDR3 loop: CASSPGRGSTEAFF. In DNA form, the CDR3 reads TGTGCCAGCAGCCCGGGCAGGGGAAGCACTGAAGCTTTCTTT.

This chain connects TRBV28 to TRBJ1-2; 10 nucleotides agree with TRBD1. The CDR3 extends over 16 amino acids. The trim removed 5 bases at V and 4 bases at J, leaving 10 bases unmatched. The germline gives CDR1 MDHEN, CDR2 SYDVKM. This CDR3 is CASSHDRGLLSYGYTF. CDR3 coding DNA: TGTGCCAGCAGTCACGACAGGGGGCTCTTAAGCTATGGCTACACCTTC.

This chain uses TRBV5-4 with TRBJ1-5, with D possibly matching TRBD1 (6 bases). From germline, CDR1 is SGHNT and CDR2 YYREEE (reference sequence). The V and J ends lost 4 bases and 4 bases respectively, with 12 bases between them. This CDR3 is built from 14 residues. The CDR3 DNA sequence: TGTGCCAGCAGCGTCGACAGGACTAATCAGCCCCAGCATTTT. It codes for CASSVDRTNQPQHF. Full variable domain (rest looked up from reference TRBV5-4 and TRBJ1-5): ETGVTQSPTHLIKTRGQQVTLRCSSQSGHNTVSWYQQALGQGPQFIFQYYREEENGRGNFPPRFSGLQFPNYSSELNVNALELDDSALYLCASSVDRTNQPQHFGDGTRLSIL.

The chain carries TRBV5-1 and TRBJ2-6, with TRBD1 identical over 7 bases. CDR3 size: 14 residues. Per the germline V gene, CDR1 is SGHRS and CDR2 is YFSETQ. V lost 7 bases and J lost 2; bases outside the gene matches: 3. In DNA, the CDR3 is TGCGCCAGCCAAGGGACAGCTGGGGCCAACGTCCTGACTTTC. It translates to CASQGTAGANVLTF.

The chain is built from TRBV2 and TRBJ1-6, with 11 nucleotides matching TRBD1. CDR1 is SNHLY and CDR2 is FYNNEI in the germline V gene. The trim removed 6 bases at V and 4 bases at J, leaving 8 bases unmatched. The CDR3 is 17 residues long. CDR3: CASRSDRGRGYNSPLHF. The CDR3 DNA reads as TGTGCCAGCAGGTCGGACAGGGGGCGCGGATATAATTCACCCCTCCACTTT.

The chain couples TRBV5-8 to TRBJ2-2, with D uncertain. This CDR3 is 16 amino acids long. Per the germline V gene, CDR1 is SGHTS and CDR2 is YDEGEE. Trimming took off 3 bases at V and 3 bases at J, with 15 bases between the two ends. CDR3 DNA: TGTGCCAGCAGCTCCTACCGAATACGGGACACCGGGGAGCTGTTTTTT. Protein product: CASSSYRIRDTGELFF.

This chain uses TRBV28 with TRBJ2-3, with 12 bases matching TRBD2. J gave up 5 bases and V 3 bases, and 3 bases lay outside the gene matches. Germline-derived CDR1 and CDR2 are MDHEN and SYDVKM. The CDR3 has 15 residues. The CDR3 DNA reads as TGTGCCAGCAGTTTGGAGACTAGCGGGAGAGATACGCAGTATTTT. This encodes CASSLETSGRDTQYF. The full variable domain, completed using reference TRBV28 and TRBJ2-3, is DVKVTQSSRYLVKRTGEKVFLECVQDMDHENMFWYRQDPGLGLRLIYFSYDVKMKEKGDIPEGYSVSREKKERFSLILESASTNQTSMYLCASSLETSGRDTQYFGPGTRLTVL.

The gene calls are TRBV24-1 and TRBJ1-1; 9 bases are a match to TRBD1. There are 15 residues in the CDR3. The J segment lost 0 bases and the V segment lost 3 bases, leaving 1 base of the junction unmatched. The germline gives CDR1 KGHDR, CDR2 SFDVKD. The CDR3 sequence: CATSDGQGMNTEAFF. CDR3 bases: TGTGCCACCAGTGATGGACAGGGGATGAACACTGAAGCTTTCTTT.

V gene TRBV18 combines with J gene TRBJ1-1; unclear D gene. The CDR3 covers 13 residues. Trimming pared 5 bases from V and 0 bases from J, leaving 7 bases between. The germline V gene encodes CDR1 KGHSH and CDR2 LQKENI. The CDR3 bases are TGTGCCAGCTCAAGTGGAGTGAACACTGAAGCTTTCTTT. This encodes CASSSGVNTEAFF.

The chain couples TRBV5-1 to TRBJ1-3, with D tentatively TRBD1 (5 bases). CDR3 length equals 14 residues. CDR1 SGHRS and CDR2 YFSETQ come from the germline V gene. V was clipped by 5 bases and J by 0 bases, with 9 bases between them. In DNA form, the CDR3 reads TGCGCCAGCAGTCGAGACAGCTCTGGAAACACCATATATTTT. It specifies CASSRDSSGNTIYF.

V and J are TRBV6-4 and TRBJ2-2, with TRBD1 identical over 8 bases. Trimming cost V 6 bases and J 7 bases; bases outside gene matches: 13. Per the germline V gene, CDR1 is MRHNA and CDR2 is SNTAGT. CDR3 length: 16 amino acids. CDR3 bases: TGTGCCAGCAGCGCATCCTCCGAACAGGGGGGCGGGGAGCTGTTTTTT. As protein: CASSASSEQGGGELFF.

This clone was counted a few times. The rearrangement uses TRBV5-1 and TRBJ2-1; weak D call: TRBD1 (6 bases). The CDR3 sequence is 14 residues long. The germline gives CDR1 SGHRS, CDR2 YFSETQ. Trimming stripped 4 bases from V and 1 base from J, with 9 bases between. The CDR3 reads CASSTGQSYNEQFF. The CDR3 nucleotides are TGCGCCAGCAGCACAGGACAGTCCTACAATGAGCAGTTCTTC.

The V gene is TRBV29-1, the J gene TRBJ1-2, with 10 bases lining up with TRBD1. This CDR3 contains 13 residues. V was pared by 4 bases and J by 9 bases, with 8 bases of the junction left unmatched. Germline V gene lookup returns CDR1 SQVTM and CDR2 ANQGSEA. The CDR3 is CSVGPGQGSRYTF. DNA of the CDR3: TGCAGCGTTGGCCCGGGACAGGGGTCCCGCTACACCTTC.

The genes are TRBV2 and TRBJ2-3, with D possibly being TRBD2 (6 bases). There are 13 residues in the CDR3. V lost 10 bases to trimming and J lost 2 bases, with 13 bases between them. Germline V gene data show CDR1 as SNHLY and CDR2 as FYNNEI. CDR3 sequence reads: CATGGPNTDTQYF. The CDR3, as DNA: TGTGCCACCGGGGGACCGAACACAGATACGCAGTATTTT.

The chain joins TRBV6-4 to TRBJ1-5; TRBD1 aligns across 8 bases. V lost 0 bases, J lost 0 bases, and 16 bases stayed unmatched. The germline gives CDR1 MRHNA, CDR2 SNTAGT. CDR3 length equals 21 residues. The CDR3 DNA follows: TGTGCCAGCAGTGACTCGGAGCACGACAGGGGAGGGGGATATAGCAATCAGCCCCAGCATTTT. Encoded protein: CASSDSEHDRGGGYSNQPQHF.

This sequence joins TRBV19 and TRBJ2-6; tentative D call: TRBD2 (6 bases). The V end lost 0 bases, the J end lost 4 bases, and 13 bases lay between the germline ends. This CDR3 contains 17 residues. Germline V lookup: CDR1 LNHDA, CDR2 SQIVND (reference sequence). The DNA of the CDR3 is TGTGCCAGTAGTATAGATCTTGGAGGGGCCGGGGCCAACGTCCTGACTTTC. Translated: CASSIDLGGAGANVLTF.

V is TRBV10-2 and J is TRBJ2-1, with 11 bases lining up with TRBD2. With 4 bases clipped from V and 6 bases from J, the junction kept 2 bases outside the gene matches. Germline lookup yields CDR1 WSHSY and CDR2 SAAADI. This CDR3 is built from 14 residues. The CDR3 DNA sequence: TGCGCCAGCAGTGTTAGCGGGAGGGCCAATGAGCAGTTCTTC. Its protein product is CASSVSGRANEQFF.

The chain joins TRBV12-3 or TRBV12-4 to TRBJ2-2, with TRBD2 as a possible D gene (6 bases). Trimming removed 4 bases from V and 7 bases from J, with 10 bases in between. The CDR3 contains 13 residues. The CDR3 spells CASSWGGVGELFF. Here the CDR3 DNA reads TGTGCCAGCAGTTGGGGCGGGGTCGGGGAGCTGTTTTTT.